Following are 20 T cell receptor beta chains from one sample sequenced in a study of immune cell composition in non-small cell lung cancer. Profiling relied on immunoSEQ multiplex PCR, and the TCRdb table lists in-frame clones only, not all of them. The table includes about 4,300 clones, roughly 79% detected once. The specimen sequenced was lung tumor tissue. The source of these receptors is a human donor with non-small cell lung cancer.

The rearrangement links TRBV7-9 to TRBJ1-1; 7 nucleotides align to TRBD1. V gave up 5 bases and J gave up 0 bases; unmatched junction bases: 3. The CDR3 sequence is 14 residues long. CDR1 is SEHNR and CDR2 is FQNEAQ in the germline V gene (reference sequence). The CDR3 is CASSPTGVNTEAFF. The CDR3 nucleotides read TGTGCCAGCAGCCCCACAGGGGTGAACACTGAAGCTTTCTTT.

V gene TRBV7-8 combines with J gene TRBJ2-2, with D unresolved. Deletions cut 7 bases from V and 1 base from J, with 13 bases between. Germline assignment: CDR1 SGHVS and CDR2 FQNEAQ. CDR3 size: 15 residues. CDR3 DNA sequence: TGTGCCAGCACGTCTCGGGTCGGGAACACCGGGGAGCTGTTTTTT. Translated: CASTSRVGNTGELFF.

The rearrangement joins TRBV13 to TRBJ2-3, with D unclear. Trimming took 1 base from V and 10 from J, leaving 9 bases between them. Germline CDR1 reads PRHDT; CDR2 reads FYEKMQ (reference sequence). CDR3 length equals 12 residues. CDR3 coding DNA: TGTGCCAGCAGCTTAGTGAGAGGCGCGCAGTATTTT. Translating it yields CASSLVRGAQYF.

The chain employs TRBV19 and TRBJ2-5; D might be TRBD2 (7 bases). This CDR3 comprises 17 residues. With 5 bases removed from V and 1 base from J, the gap between germline ends came to 20 bases. In germline, CDR1 is LNHDA, CDR2 SQIVND (reference sequence). The CDR3 loop reads CASSYRVGGASQETQYF. The CDR3 DNA follows: TGTGCCAGTAGTTATCGGGTGGGGGGGGCCTCCCAAGAGACCCAGTACTTC.

The chain employs TRBV28 and TRBJ2-3; 8 positions agree with TRBD2. Germline V gene lookup returns CDR1 MDHEN and CDR2 SYDVKM. The CDR3 sequence is 15 residues long. Trimming removed 5 bases from V and 1 base from J; junction bases left unmatched: 5. The CDR3 is CASSPRRGGTDTQYF. CDR3 coding DNA: TGTGCCAGCAGTCCTAGGCGGGGGGGCACAGATACGCAGTATTTT.

This clone has a handful of counts. The chain employs TRBV4-1 and TRBJ2-3; 10 bases line up with TRBD2. The germline V gene encodes CDR1 MGHRA and CDR2 YSYEKL. The CDR3 is made up of 16 amino acids. Trimming removed 4 bases from V and 2 bases from J; junction bases left unmatched: 6. The CDR3 loop is CASSPPTSGFTDTQYF. CDR3 DNA: TGCGCCAGCAGCCCACCGACTAGCGGGTTCACAGATACGCAGTATTTT.

This clone was recorded a few times. The chain combines TRBV19 with TRBJ2-1, with D possibly being TRBD1 (6 bases). Per the germline V gene, CDR1 is LNHDA and CDR2 is SQIVND (reference sequence). The V and J ends lost 2 bases and 10 bases respectively, with 9 bases between them. The CDR3 sequence is 12 residues long. The CDR3, as DNA: TGTGCCAGTAGTATACTGGGGGCCGAGCAGTTCTTC. Protein product: CASSILGAEQFF.

CDR3 sequence: CASSTGQVGGNTIYF. The CDR3 region has the DNA TGTGCCAGCAGCACGGGACAGGTCGGTGGAAACACCATATATTTT. V usage is TRBV9 and J usage is TRBJ1-3; 8 positions agree with TRBD1. Germline V lookup: CDR1 SGDLS, CDR2 YYNGEE. Germline trimming cut 4 bases from V and 3 bases from J; bases unmatched to any gene: 6. This CDR3 comprises 15 residues.

The chain links TRBV11-1 to TRBJ2-7; 7 bases fit TRBD2. Germline V gene lookup returns CDR1 SGHAT and CDR2 FQDESV (reference sequence). With V trimmed by 1 base and J by 3 bases, 6 bases remained unmatched. CDR3 length: 15 amino acids. DNA for the CDR3: TGTGCCAGCAGCTTAGATAGGGGAGGGCGCTACGAGCAGTACTTC. Translation: CASSLDRGGRYEQYF.

The chain is built from TRBV5-6 and TRBJ1-1; D call uncertain. Per the germline V gene, CDR1 is SGHDT and CDR2 is YYEEEE. This CDR3 has 14 residues. V lost 0 bases to trimming and J lost 0 bases, with 6 bases between them. The CDR3 bases are TGTGCCAGCAGCTTGGGACATTTGAACACTGAAGCTTTCTTT. Its translation: CASSLGHLNTEAFF.

The CDR3 sequence is CASSDGRQYTEAFF. The CDR3 nucleotides read TGCGCCAGCAGTGACGGCAGGCAATACACTGAAGCTTTCTTT. The rearrangement links TRBV10-2 to TRBJ1-1; the D is unclear. CDR1 is WSHSY, CDR2 SAAADI, per germline. This CDR3 region has 14 residues. V gave up 3 bases and J gave up 3 bases, with 11 bases separating them.

The chain employs TRBV4-1 and TRBJ2-3, with 14 bases matching TRBD2. The ends lost 0 bases at V and 6 bases at J; junction bases unmatched: 5. Germline CDR1 is MGHRA and CDR2 is YSYEKL. The CDR3 runs to 17 residues. The CDR3 loop is CASSQDTGLAGEDTQYF. The CDR3 bases are TGCGCCAGCAGCCAAGATACGGGACTAGCGGGAGAGGATACGCAGTATTTT.

The CDR3 bases are TGTGCCAGCAGCTTAAATACAGGGAGCGACTACGAGCAGTACTTC. This sequence encodes CASSLNTGSDYEQYF. The V gene is TRBV11-2, the J gene TRBJ2-7, with D maybe TRBD1 (6 bases). With 2 bases removed from V and 3 bases from J, the gap between germline ends came to 14 bases. The CDR3 is 15 residues long. The V gene's germline CDR1 is SGHAT and CDR2 FQNNGV.

This clone appeared a few times. The rearrangement uses TRBV10-3 and TRBJ2-5; 16 nucleotides agree with TRBD2. The CDR3 contains 18 residues. Germline V lookup: CDR1 ENHRY, CDR2 SYGVKD. Trimming at V came to 6 bases and at J to 4 bases, leaving 11 bases not matched to a gene. CDR3 loop: CAISRPGTSGGAPETQYF. CDR3 bases: TGTGCCATCAGCCGTCCCGGGACTAGCGGGGGGGCCCCAGAGACCCAGTACTTC.

This chain links TRBV15 with TRBJ1-1; D gene unclear. The CDR3 is 13 amino acids. The germline CDR1 and CDR2 sequences are LNHNV and YYDKDF (reference sequence). Trimming shortened V by 0 bases and J by 1 base, and 3 bases separated the two germline ends. CDR3 sequence (DNA): TGTGCCACCAGCAGAGATCAGAACACTGAAGCTTTCTTT. Translated, it gives CATSRDQNTEAFF.

V gene TRBV4-3 combines with J gene TRBJ1-1, with D possibly being TRBD1 (6 bases). Germline lookup yields CDR1 LGHNA and CDR2 YSLEER. This CDR3 is built from 14 residues. Trimming left V 3 bases short and J 6 bases short, with 14 bases between. CDR3 residues: CASSHGPGTPEAFF. The CDR3 nucleotides are TGCGCCAGCAGCCACGGCCCCGGGACACCTGAAGCTTTCTTT.

CDR3 DNA sequence: TGTGCCAGCAGCCGCGAGGGGAACACTGAAGCTTTCTTT. Translated, it gives CASSREGNTEAFF. V usage is TRBV6-5 and J usage is TRBJ1-1; D not certain. This CDR3 contains 13 residues. The V end was cut by 6 bases, the J end by 1 base, with 9 bases between. CDR1 MNHEY and CDR2 SVGAGI come from the germline V gene.

The CDR3 is CASSQDPGGEQYF. As DNA, the CDR3 is TGCGCCAGCAGCCAAGACCCGGGAGGGGAGCAGTACTTC. The chain recombines TRBV4-1 with TRBJ2-7; 8 nucleotides align to TRBD2. This CDR3 is 13 amino acids long. Germline trimming cut 0 bases from V and 7 bases from J; bases unmatched to any gene: 2. Germline loops: CDR1 MGHRA, CDR2 YSYEKL.

The V call is TRBV9, the J call TRBJ2-3; 9 bases match TRBD2. The junction had 10 bases not matched to a gene; V was cut back by 0 bases and J by 5 bases. Germline V gene data show CDR1 as SGDLS and CDR2 as YYNGEE. The length of the CDR3 is 17 residues. Here the CDR3 DNA reads TGTGCCAGCAGCGTAGTGCCGGGCGGGGGGGCCGTAGATACGCAGTATTTT. Its protein is CASSVVPGGGAVDTQYF.

This clone was counted once. The rearrangement links TRBV7-2 to TRBJ2-5, with D possibly being TRBD1 (6 bases). From germline, CDR1 is SGHTA and CDR2 FQGNSA. CDR3 size: 15 residues. V gave up 8 bases and J gave up 4 bases, with 20 bases separating them. CDR3 in amino acids: CASGRTVARGETQYF. CDR3 bases: TGTGCCAGCGGCCGGACAGTTGCGAGAGGAGAGACCCAGTACTTC.